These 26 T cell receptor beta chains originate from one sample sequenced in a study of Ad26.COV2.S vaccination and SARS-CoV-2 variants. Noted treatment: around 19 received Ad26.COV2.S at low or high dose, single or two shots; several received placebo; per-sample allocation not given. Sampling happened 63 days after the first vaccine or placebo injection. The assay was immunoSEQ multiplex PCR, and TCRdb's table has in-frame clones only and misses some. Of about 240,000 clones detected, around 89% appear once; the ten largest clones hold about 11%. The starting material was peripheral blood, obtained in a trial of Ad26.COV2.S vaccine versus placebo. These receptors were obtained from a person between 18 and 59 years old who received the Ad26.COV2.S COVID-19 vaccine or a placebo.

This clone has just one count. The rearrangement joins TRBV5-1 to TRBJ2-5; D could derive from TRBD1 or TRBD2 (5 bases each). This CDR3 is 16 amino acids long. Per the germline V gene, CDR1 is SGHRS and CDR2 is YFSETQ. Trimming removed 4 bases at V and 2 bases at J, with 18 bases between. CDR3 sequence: CASSQTPGRHQETQYF. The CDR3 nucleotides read TGCGCCAGCAGCCAAACCCCGGGACGGCATCAAGAGACCCAGTACTTC.

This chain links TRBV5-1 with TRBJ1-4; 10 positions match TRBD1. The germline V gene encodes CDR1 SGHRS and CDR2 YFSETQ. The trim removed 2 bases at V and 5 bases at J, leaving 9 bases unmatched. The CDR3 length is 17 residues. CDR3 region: CASSFLGQGQGNEKLFF. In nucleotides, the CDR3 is TGCGCCAGCAGCTTTTTGGGTCAGGGACAGGGGAATGAAAAACTGTTTTTT.

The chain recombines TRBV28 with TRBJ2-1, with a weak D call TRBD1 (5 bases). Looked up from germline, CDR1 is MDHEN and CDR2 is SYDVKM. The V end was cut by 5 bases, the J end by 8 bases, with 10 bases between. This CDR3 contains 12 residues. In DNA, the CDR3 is TGTGCCAGCAGTGCTGACAGCTATGAGCAGTTCTTC. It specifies CASSADSYEQFF.

CDR3: CAITVTRDVTEAFF. In DNA form, the CDR3 reads TGTGCCATCACAGTAACTCGAGACGTCACTGAAGCTTTCTTT. The chain employs TRBV10-3 and TRBJ1-1, with no clear D. Between the trimmed V and J ends, which lost 7 bases and 4 bases, there was a span of 16 bases. The CDR3 has 14 amino acids. Germline V CDR1 and CDR2: ENHRY, SYGVKD.

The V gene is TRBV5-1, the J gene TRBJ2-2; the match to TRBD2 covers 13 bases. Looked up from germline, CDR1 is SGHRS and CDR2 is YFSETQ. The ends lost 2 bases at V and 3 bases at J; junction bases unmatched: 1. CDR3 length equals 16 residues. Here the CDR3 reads CASSFGLAGDTGELFF. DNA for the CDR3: TGCGCCAGCAGCTTTGGACTAGCGGGAGACACCGGGGAGCTGTTTTTT.

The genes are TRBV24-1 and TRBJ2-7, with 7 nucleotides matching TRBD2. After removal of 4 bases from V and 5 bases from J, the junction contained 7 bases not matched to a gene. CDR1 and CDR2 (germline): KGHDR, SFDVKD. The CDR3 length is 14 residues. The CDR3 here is CATSDPTSPDEQYF. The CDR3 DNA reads TGTGCCACCAGTGACCCGACTAGCCCCGACGAGCAGTACTTC.

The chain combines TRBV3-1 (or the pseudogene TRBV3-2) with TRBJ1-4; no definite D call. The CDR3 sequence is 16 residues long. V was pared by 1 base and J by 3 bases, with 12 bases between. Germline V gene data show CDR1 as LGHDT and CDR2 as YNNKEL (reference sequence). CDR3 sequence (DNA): TGTGCCAGCAGCCAAGGGGGAGCCCCGGCTAATGAAAAACTGTTTTTT. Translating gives CASSQGGAPANEKLFF.

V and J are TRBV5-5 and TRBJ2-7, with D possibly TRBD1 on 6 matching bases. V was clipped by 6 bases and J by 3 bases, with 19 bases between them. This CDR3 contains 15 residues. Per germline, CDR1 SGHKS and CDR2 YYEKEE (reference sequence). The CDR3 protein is CASTRTGTPNYEQYF. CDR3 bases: TGTGCCAGCACCCGCACCGGGACACCCAACTACGAGCAGTACTTC.

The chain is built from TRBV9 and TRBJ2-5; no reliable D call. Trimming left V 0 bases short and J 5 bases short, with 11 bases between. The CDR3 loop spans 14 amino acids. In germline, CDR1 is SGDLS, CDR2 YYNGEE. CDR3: CASSVDFGRETQYF. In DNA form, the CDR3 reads TGTGCCAGCAGCGTAGATTTTGGTAGGGAGACCCAGTACTTC.

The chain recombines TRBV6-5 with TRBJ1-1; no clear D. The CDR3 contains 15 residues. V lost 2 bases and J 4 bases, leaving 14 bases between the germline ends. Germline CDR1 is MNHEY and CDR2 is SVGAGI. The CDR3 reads CASSYGRPFGTEAFF. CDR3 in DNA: TGTGCCAGCAGTTACGGACGGCCTTTTGGCACTGAAGCTTTCTTT.

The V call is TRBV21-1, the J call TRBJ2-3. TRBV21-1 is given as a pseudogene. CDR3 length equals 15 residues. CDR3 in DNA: TGTGCCAGCAGCAAATTCGGGCGAGACACAGATACGCAGTATTTT. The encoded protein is CASSKFGRDTDTQYF.

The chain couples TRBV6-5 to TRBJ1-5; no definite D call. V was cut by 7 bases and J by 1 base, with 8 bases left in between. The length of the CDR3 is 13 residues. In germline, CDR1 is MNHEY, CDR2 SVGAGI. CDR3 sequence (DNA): TGTGCCAGCACGCACGGGAGCAATCAGCCCCAGCATTTT. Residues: CASTHGSNQPQHF.

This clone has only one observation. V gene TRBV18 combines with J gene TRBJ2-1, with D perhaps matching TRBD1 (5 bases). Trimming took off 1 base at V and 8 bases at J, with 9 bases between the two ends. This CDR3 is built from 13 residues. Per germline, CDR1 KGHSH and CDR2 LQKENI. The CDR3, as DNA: TGTGCCAGCTCACCACAGACCAGGGATGAGCAGTTCTTC. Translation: CASSPQTRDEQFF.

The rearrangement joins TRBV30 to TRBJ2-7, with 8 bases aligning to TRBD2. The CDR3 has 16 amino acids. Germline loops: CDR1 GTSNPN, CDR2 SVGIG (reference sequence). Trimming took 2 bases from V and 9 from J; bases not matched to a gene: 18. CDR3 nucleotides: TGTGCCTGGAGTCCCACCTCGGGGGGGATGTTGTGGGGGCAGTACTTC. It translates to CAWSPTSGGMLWGQYF.

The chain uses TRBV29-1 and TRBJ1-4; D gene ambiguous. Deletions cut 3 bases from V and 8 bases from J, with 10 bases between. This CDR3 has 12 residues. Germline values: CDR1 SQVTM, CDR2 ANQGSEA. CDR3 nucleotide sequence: TGCAGCGTTGATGTGGCGGGGGAAAAACTGTTTTTT. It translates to CSVDVAGEKLFF.

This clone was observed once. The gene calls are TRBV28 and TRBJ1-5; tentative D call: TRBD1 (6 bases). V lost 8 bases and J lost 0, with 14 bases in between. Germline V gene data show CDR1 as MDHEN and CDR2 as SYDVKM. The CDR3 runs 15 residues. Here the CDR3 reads CASEGGVGSNQPQHF. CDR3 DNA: TGTGCCAGCGAGGGGGGTGTTGGTAGCAATCAGCCCCAGCATTTT. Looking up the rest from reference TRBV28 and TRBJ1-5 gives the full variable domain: DVKVTQSSRYLVKRTGEKVFLECVQDMDHENMFWYRQDPGLGLRLIYFSYDVKMKEKGDIPEGYSVSREKKERFSLILESASTNQTSMYLCASEGGVGSNQPQHFGDGTRLSIL.

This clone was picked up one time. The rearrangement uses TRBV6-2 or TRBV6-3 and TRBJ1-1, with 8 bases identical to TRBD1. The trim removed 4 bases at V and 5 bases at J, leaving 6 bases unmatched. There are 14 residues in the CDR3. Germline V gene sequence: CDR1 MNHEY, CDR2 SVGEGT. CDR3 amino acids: CASSLQGAGTEAFF. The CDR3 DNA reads TGTGCCAGCAGTTTGCAGGGGGCTGGTACTGAAGCTTTCTTT.

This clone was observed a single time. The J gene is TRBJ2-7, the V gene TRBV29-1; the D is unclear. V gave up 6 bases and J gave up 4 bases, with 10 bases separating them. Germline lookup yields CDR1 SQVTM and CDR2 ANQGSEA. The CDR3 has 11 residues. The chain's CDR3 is CSVRWGYEQYF. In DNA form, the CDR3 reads TGCAGCGTCCGTTGGGGATACGAGCAGTACTTC.

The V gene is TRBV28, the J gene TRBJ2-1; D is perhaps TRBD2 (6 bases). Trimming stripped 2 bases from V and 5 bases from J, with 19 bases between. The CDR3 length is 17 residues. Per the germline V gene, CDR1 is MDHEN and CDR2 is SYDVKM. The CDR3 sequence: CASSLTPREGEDNEQFF. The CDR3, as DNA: TGTGCCAGCAGTTTAACCCCTAGAGAAGGGGAGGACAATGAGCAGTTCTTC. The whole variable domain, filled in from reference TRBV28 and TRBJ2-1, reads DVKVTQSSRYLVKRTGEKVFLECVQDMDHENMFWYRQDPGLGLRLIYFSYDVKMKEKGDIPEGYSVSREKKERFSLILESASTNQTSMYLCASSLTPREGEDNEQFFGPGTRLTVL.

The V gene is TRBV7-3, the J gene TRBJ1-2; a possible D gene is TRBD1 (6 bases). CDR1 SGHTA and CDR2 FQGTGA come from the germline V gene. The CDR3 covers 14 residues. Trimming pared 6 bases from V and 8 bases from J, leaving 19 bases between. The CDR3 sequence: CASRPTQGSGGYTF. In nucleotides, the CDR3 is TGTGCCAGCAGGCCGACCCAGGGGTCGGGCGGCTACACCTTC.

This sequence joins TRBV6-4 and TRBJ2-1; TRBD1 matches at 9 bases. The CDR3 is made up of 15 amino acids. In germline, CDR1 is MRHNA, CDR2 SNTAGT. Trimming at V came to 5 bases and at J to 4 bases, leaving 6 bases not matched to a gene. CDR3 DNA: TGTGCCAGCAGTCCACAGGGGGCGACTTACAATGAGCAGTTCTTC. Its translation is CASSPQGATYNEQFF.

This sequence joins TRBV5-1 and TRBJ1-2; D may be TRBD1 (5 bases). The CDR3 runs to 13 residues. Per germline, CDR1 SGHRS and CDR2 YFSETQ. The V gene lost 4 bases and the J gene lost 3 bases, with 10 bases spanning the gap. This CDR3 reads CASSIGTDYGYTF. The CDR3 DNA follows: TGCGCCAGCAGCATAGGGACCGACTATGGCTACACCTTC.

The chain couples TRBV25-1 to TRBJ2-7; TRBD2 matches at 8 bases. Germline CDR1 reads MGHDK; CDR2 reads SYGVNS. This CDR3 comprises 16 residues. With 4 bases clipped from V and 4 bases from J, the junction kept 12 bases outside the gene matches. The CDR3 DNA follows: TGTGCCAGCAGTGCCCCTTCCGGGACTAGATCGTACGAGCAGTACTTC. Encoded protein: CASSAPSGTRSYEQYF.

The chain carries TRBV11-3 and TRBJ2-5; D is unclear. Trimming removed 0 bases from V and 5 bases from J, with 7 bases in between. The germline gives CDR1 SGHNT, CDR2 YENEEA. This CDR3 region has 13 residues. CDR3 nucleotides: TGTGCCAGCAGCTTAGAGGGGTCCGAGACCCAGTACTTC. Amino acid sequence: CASSLEGSETQYF.

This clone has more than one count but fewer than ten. CDR3 DNA: TGCGCCAGCAGCCAAATAGGCGGAGTCTCCTACGAGCAGTACTTC. Translated: CASSQIGGVSYEQYF. The chain combines TRBV4-1 with TRBJ2-7; no reliable D call. The CDR3 has 15 residues. CDR1 and CDR2 (germline): MGHRA, YSYEKL. Between the trimmed V and J ends, which lost 2 bases and 0 bases, there was a span of 11 bases.

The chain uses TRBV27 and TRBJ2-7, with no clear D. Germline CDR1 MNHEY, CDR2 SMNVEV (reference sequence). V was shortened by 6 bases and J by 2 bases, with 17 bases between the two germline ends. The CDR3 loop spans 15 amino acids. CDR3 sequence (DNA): TGTGCCAGCAGCGTGCTCCGGAGATCCCCCTACGAGCAGTACTTC. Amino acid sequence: CASSVLRRSPYEQYF.